These T cell receptor beta chains were read from a single sample in a study of T cell responses to AZD1222 COVID-19 vaccine. TCRdb's copy holds only in-frame clones and misses some; the assay was immunoSEQ multiplex PCR. The sample carries about 170,000 clones, 80% to 95% recorded once. Sample: peripheral blood, taken on day 0 of AZD1222 vaccination. Receptors originate from an adult in good health. Each CDR3 is given with its conserved first and last residue. The D gene is left open where the match is weak. A clone size is listed for some rows: how often the clone was seen (once, few, many), or a class if it is expanded.

d_call	clone_size	v_call	j_call	cdr3_nt	cdr3_aa
-	once	TRBV11-1	TRBJ1-1	TGTGCCAGCAGCTTAGCTAGGACTGACATCGCTTTCTTT	CASSLARTDIAFF
TRBD2	-	TRBV3-1/TRBV3-2	TRBJ2-1	TGTGCCAGCAGCCCGTCACTCACTAGCGGGTCCTACAATGAGCAGTTCTTC	CASSPSLTSGSYNEQFF
-	once	TRBV7-9	TRBJ1-1	TGTGCCAGCAGCCAGGGAGGGCCGAGGGCTGAAGCTTTCTTT	CASSQGGPRAEAFF
-	-	TRBV5-1	TRBJ2-2	TGCGCCAGCAGCCGGACAGCGAACACCGGGGAGCTGTTTTTT	CASSRTANTGELFF
-	-	TRBV18	TRBJ1-4	TGTGCCAGCTCACCGGACAGAACTAATGAAAAACTGTTTTTT	CASSPDRTNEKLFF
-	once	TRBV19	TRBJ2-1	TGTGCCAGCAGGGCCCAGCAATACAATGAGCAGTTCTTC	CASRAQQYNEQFF
-	-	TRBV27	TRBJ1-1	TGTGCCAGCAGTTTAACCACCAGGGCCGAAGCTTTCTTT	CASSLTTRAEAFF
TRBD1	-	TRBV5-1	TRBJ2-1	TGCGCCAGCAGCTTGGGGCAGGGGGCCTACAATGAGCAGTTCTTC	CASSLGQGAYNEQFF
-	once	TRBV9	TRBJ2-6	TGTGCCAGCAGCGTCCTCGGCTCTGGGGCCAACGTCCTGACTTTC	CASSVLGSGANVLTF
-	-	TRBV10-1	TRBJ2-3	TGCGCCAGCATCAAGGACGTGATGTTCACAGATACGCAGTATTTT	CASIKDVMFTDTQYF
-	once	TRBV25-1	TRBJ2-5	TGTGCCAGCAGTGAATTCAGGGAAGAGACCCAGTACTTC	CASSEFREETQYF